The clone carrying this T cell receptor beta chain has just a few counts. Germline CDR1 and CDR2: ENHRY and SYGVKD. V shed 4 bases, J shed 8 bases, and the junction held 3 bases outside the gene matches. The CDR3 is 13 amino acids. Making TCR cDNA involved 5'RACE template switching, which added UMIs and a universal primer site. MiXCR was run by TCRdb on the 5' RACE reads, yielding one entry per CDR3 protein. The sample shows about 94,000 distinct CDR3 sequences, about 8.2% of them seen only once. The data are from a study of T cells after yellow fever vaccination. The wider study: Preparation used SMART-Seq v4 Ultra Low Input for the low-cell-number fractions.

The sequencing used CD8+ T cells not binding an NS4B(214-222) dextramer, sorted from PBMCs, collected more than 13 days after the first yellow fever vaccination. The TCR comes from a man younger than 35 who received the YFV17D yellow fever vaccine. The chain recombines TRBV10-3 with TRBJ2-1; TRBD1 agrees at 9 bases. CDR3 sequence: CAISGTGADEQFF. In DNA form, the CDR3 reads TGTGCCATCAGTGGGACAGGGGCAGATGAGCAGTTCTTC.